These 17 T cell receptor beta chains share one sample of origin, sequenced in a study of control samples from healthy donors and cancer patients. The method was immunoSEQ multiplex PCR; TCRdb's version includes in-frame clones alone and lacks a portion of them. The sample includes 2,800 or so clones, approximately 94% of them seen just once. The source material was PBMCs. Source of these receptors: a man aged 65-85 years with lung cancer.

V usage is TRBV18 and J usage is TRBJ1-4, with D unresolved. V was clipped by 1 base and J by 5 bases, with 11 bases between them. CDR1 is KGHSH and CDR2 is LQKENI in the germline V gene. The CDR3 has 15 amino acids. CDR3 region: CASSPQGRVNEKLFF. The CDR3 DNA sequence: TGTGCCAGCTCACCACAAGGGAGGGTAAATGAAAAACTGTTTTTT.

This clone was picked up one time. The chain joins TRBV5-4 to TRBJ2-2, with a tentative D call TRBD2 (6 bases). Germline values: CDR1 SGHNT, CDR2 YYREEE (reference sequence). The CDR3 contains 15 residues. Trimming took 4 bases from V and 5 from J, leaving 15 bases between them. CDR3 amino acids: CASSLGVAVTGELFF. The CDR3 nucleotides read TGTGCCAGCAGCCTCGGGGTAGCGGTGACCGGGGAGCTGTTTTTT.

The chain links TRBV6-2 or TRBV6-3 to TRBJ2-1; 12 nucleotides match TRBD2. CDR1 and CDR2 from the germline V gene are MNHEY and SVGEGT. There are 16 residues in the CDR3. J was trimmed by 7 bases and V by 2 bases; bases with no gene match: 6. DNA for the CDR3: TGTGCCAGCAGTTACCGGCTAGCGGGGGGGAGTAATGAGCAGTTCTTC. The encoded protein is CASSYRLAGGSNEQFF.

V gene TRBV11-2 combines with J gene TRBJ2-7; the match to TRBD2 covers 7 bases. CDR1 is SGHAT and CDR2 is FQNNGV in the germline V gene. V lost 2 bases, J lost 7 bases, and 17 bases stayed unmatched. This CDR3 is built from 17 residues. The CDR3 sequence is CASSLFSGRGFAGEQYF. CDR3 in DNA: TGTGCCAGCAGCTTATTCTCAGGGCGGGGGTTCGCTGGGGAGCAGTACTTC.

The rearrangement links TRBV9 to TRBJ1-6; the match to TRBD1 covers 7 bases. Trimming at V came to 1 base and at J to 10 bases, leaving 8 bases not matched to a gene. Germline CDR1 SGDLS, CDR2 YYNGEE. The CDR3 is made up of 15 amino acids. The CDR3 coding sequence is TGTGCCAGCAGCGTAACAGGGGACCCGAGATCACCCCTCCACTTT. It codes for CASSVTGDPRSPLHF.

This chain links TRBV3-1 (or the pseudogene TRBV3-2) with TRBJ2-7, with D maybe TRBD2 (6 bases). V lost 0 bases and J 3 bases, leaving 12 bases between the germline ends. The CDR3 totals 15 residues. Germline V gene lookup returns CDR1 LGHDT and CDR2 YNNKEL (reference sequence). The CDR3 protein is CASSQDQRAVYEQYF. The CDR3 DNA sequence: TGTGCCAGCAGCCAAGACCAGCGGGCTGTCTACGAGCAGTACTTC.

The chain joins TRBV5-4 to TRBJ2-7; D may match TRBD1 or TRBD2 (5 bases each). The ends were cut back, 0 bases at V and 2 bases at J, with 9 bases in the middle. The CDR3 sequence is 14 residues long. CDR1 and CDR2 (germline): SGHNT, YYREEE (reference sequence). The CDR3, as DNA: TGTGCCAGCAGCTTGGTTGGGGGAACCTACGAGCAGTACTTC. Translating gives CASSLVGGTYEQYF.

The V and J genes are TRBV19 and TRBJ2-7; TRBD1 matches at 7 bases. Losses at the gene ends were 5 bases for V and 6 bases for J; bases not matched to a gene: 7. There are 13 residues in the CDR3. The germline gives CDR1 LNHDA, CDR2 SQIVND (reference sequence). CDR3 residues: CASSPRDRAEQYF. The CDR3 coding sequence is TGTGCCAGTAGTCCCCGAGACAGGGCCGAGCAGTACTTC.

CDR3 DNA sequence: TGTGCCAGCTCACCGGGCACTGAAGCTTTCTTT. Its translation is CASSPGTEAFF. This chain uses TRBV18 with TRBJ1-1; D remains unclear. This CDR3 contains 11 residues. Germline V gene sequence: CDR1 KGHSH, CDR2 LQKENI. With 3 bases removed from V and 4 bases from J, the gap between germline ends came to 3 bases.

The chain links TRBV24-1 to TRBJ2-1, with a tentative D call TRBD2 (6 bases). Germline loops: CDR1 KGHDR, CDR2 SFDVKD. The V gene lost 4 bases and the J gene lost 10 bases, with 10 bases spanning the gap. The CDR3 length is 12 residues. The CDR3 region has the DNA TGTGCCACCAGTGAGGGAGGTGGGGAGCAGTTCTTC. Translating it yields CATSEGGGEQFF.

The V call is TRBV5-4, the J call TRBJ1-1; no reliable D call. V lost 0 bases to trimming and J lost 5 bases, with 11 bases between them. The germline V gene has CDR1 SGHNT and CDR2 YYREEE (reference sequence). The length of the CDR3 is 14 residues. The CDR3 nucleotides read TGTGCCAGCAGCTTGGATAGTGGATTTACTGAAGCTTTCTTT. Translated, it gives CASSLDSGFTEAFF.

The chain carries TRBV30 and TRBJ1-2; the D gene is possibly TRBD1 (5 bases). This CDR3 spans 13 amino acids. Trimming left V 5 bases short and J 9 bases short, with 19 bases between. Germline CDR1 reads GTSNPN; CDR2 reads SVGIG (reference sequence). As DNA, the CDR3 is TGTGCCTGGGGGACGGGTTTAGGGGTGAGCTACACCTTC. Translated, it gives CAWGTGLGVSYTF.

The J gene is TRBJ1-5, the V gene TRBV6-5, with 9 nucleotides matching TRBD1. Germline CDR1 MNHEY, CDR2 SVGAGI. V shed 7 bases and J 7 bases; nucleotides not matched to a gene: 5. This CDR3 has 13 residues. The CDR3 sequence is CASKSGTGQPQHF. CDR3 bases: TGTGCCAGCAAGTCGGGGACAGGGCAGCCCCAGCATTTT.

The chain is built from TRBV12-5 and TRBJ2-1; D is uncertain. CDR3 length: 11 residues. The ends were cut back, 3 bases at V and 9 bases at J, with 6 bases in the middle. Germline assignment: CDR1 LGHNT and CDR2 FRNRAP. The CDR3 DNA follows: TGTGCTAGTGGTTTTGGCACTGAGCAGTTCTTC. Its protein product is CASGFGTEQFF.

The chain uses TRBV11-2 and TRBJ2-5; 9 bases map to TRBD2. Germline CDR1 is SGHAT and CDR2 is FQNNGV. The CDR3 is made up of 16 amino acids. After removal of 1 base from V and 4 bases from J, the junction contained 7 bases not matched to a gene. Written as DNA, the CDR3 is TGTGCCAGCAGCTTAGCGGGCGGGGGGGCCCCAGAGACCCAGTACTTC. Translation: CASSLAGGGAPETQYF.

The CDR3 DNA sequence: TGTGCCAGTAGTACGTCGAACTACGAGCAGTACTTC. Its protein product is CASSTSNYEQYF. The chain links TRBV19 to TRBJ2-7; D not certain. CDR3 length equals 12 residues. Germline V gene data show CDR1 as LNHDA and CDR2 as SQIVND (reference sequence). Trimming left V 4 bases short and J 3 bases short, with 7 bases between.

The V gene is TRBV7-9, the J gene TRBJ2-2; 10 bases agree with TRBD1. This CDR3 is 16 amino acids long. Germline V CDR1 and CDR2: SEHNR, FQNEAQ (reference sequence). Trimming took 4 bases from V and 5 from J; bases not matched to a gene: 7. CDR3 region: CASSSPDRGKTGELFF. The CDR3 nucleotides are TGTGCCAGCAGCTCCCCGGACAGGGGGAAAACCGGGGAGCTGTTTTTT.